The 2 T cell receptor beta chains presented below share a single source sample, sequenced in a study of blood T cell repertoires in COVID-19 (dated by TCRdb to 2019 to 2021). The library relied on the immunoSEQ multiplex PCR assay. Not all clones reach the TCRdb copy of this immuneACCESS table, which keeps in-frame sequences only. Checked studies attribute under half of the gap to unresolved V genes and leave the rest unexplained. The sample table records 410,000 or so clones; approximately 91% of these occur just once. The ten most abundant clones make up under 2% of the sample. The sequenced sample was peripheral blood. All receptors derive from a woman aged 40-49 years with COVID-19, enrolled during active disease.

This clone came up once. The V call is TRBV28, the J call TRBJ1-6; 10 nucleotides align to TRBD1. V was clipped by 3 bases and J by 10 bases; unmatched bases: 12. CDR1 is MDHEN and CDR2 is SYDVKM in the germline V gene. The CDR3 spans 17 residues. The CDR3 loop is CASSLYAVETGGSPLHF. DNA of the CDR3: TGTGCCAGCAGTTTGTACGCCGTGGAGACAGGGGGCTCACCCCTCCACTTT.

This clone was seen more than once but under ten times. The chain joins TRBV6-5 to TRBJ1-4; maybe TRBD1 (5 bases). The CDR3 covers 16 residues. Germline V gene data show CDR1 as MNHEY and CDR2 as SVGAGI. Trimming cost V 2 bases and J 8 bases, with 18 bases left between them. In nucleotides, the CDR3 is TGTGCCAGCAGTTACAGGAGCGGGGGAGGGAAGGAAAAACTGTTTTTT. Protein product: CASSYRSGGGKEKLFF.